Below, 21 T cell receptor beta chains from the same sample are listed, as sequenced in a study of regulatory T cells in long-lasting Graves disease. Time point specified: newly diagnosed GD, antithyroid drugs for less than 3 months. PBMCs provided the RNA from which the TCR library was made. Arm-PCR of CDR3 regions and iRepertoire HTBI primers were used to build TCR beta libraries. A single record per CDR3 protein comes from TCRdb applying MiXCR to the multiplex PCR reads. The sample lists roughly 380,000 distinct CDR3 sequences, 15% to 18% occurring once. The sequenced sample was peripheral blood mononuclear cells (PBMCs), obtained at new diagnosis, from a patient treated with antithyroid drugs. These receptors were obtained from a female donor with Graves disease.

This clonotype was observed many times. CDR3 DNA sequence: TGTGCCAGCAAAACTATACGACAGAAAAATTCACCCCTCCACTTT. Its protein is CASKTIRQKNSPLHF. The chain carries TRBV6-1 and TRBJ1-6, with D tentatively TRBD1 (5 bases). This CDR3 has 15 amino acids. The germline V gene has CDR1 MNHNS and CDR2 SASEGT. Trimming stripped 7 bases from V and 7 bases from J, with 17 bases between.

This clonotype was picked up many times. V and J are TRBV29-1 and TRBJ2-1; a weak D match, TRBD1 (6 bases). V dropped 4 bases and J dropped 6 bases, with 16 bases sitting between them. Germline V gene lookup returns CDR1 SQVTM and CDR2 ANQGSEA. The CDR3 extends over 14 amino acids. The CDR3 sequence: CSVAGTRGGNEQFF. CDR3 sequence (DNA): TGCAGCGTTGCCGGGACCAGAGGGGGCAATGAGCAGTTCTTC.

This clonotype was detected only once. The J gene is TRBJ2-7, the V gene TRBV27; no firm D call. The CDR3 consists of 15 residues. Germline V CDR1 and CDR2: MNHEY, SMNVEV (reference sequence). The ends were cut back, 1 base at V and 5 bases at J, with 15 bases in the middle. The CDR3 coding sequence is TGTGCCAGCAGTTTATGGCGACAAGGGTTCGACGAGCAGTACTTC. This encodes CASSLWRQGFDEQYF.

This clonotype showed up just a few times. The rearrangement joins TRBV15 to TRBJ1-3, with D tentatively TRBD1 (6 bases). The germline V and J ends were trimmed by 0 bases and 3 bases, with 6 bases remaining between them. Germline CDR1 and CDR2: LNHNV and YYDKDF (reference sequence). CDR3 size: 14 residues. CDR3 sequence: CATSRDRGGNTIYF. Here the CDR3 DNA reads TGTGCCACCAGCAGAGACAGGGGTGGAAACACCATATATTTT.

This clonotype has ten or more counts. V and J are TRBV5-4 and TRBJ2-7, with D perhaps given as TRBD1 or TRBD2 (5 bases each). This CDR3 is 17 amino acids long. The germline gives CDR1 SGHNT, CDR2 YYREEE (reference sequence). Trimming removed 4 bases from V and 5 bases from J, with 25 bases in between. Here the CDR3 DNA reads TGTGCCAGCAGCACCGGGACCGCTCGGCGGTTGGTTCACGAGCAGTACTTC. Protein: CASSTGTARRLVHEQYF.

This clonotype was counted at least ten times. The chain's CDR3 is CASSHGQGRNTEAFF. The CDR3 nucleotides are TGTGCCAGCAGCCACGGACAGGGTCGAAACACTGAAGCTTTCTTT. The V gene is TRBV3-1, the J gene TRBJ1-1; 8 positions agree with TRBD1. The length of the CDR3 is 15 residues. Germline V gene sequence: CDR1 LGHDT, CDR2 YNNKEL (reference sequence). The J segment lost 2 bases and the V segment lost 3 bases, leaving 5 bases of the junction unmatched.

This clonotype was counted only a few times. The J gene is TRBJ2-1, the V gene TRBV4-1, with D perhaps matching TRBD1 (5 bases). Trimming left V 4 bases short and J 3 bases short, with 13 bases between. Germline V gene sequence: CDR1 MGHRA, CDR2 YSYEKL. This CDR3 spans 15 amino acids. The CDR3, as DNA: TGCGCCAGCAGCCGACTCGAGGACAACTACAATGAGCAGTTCTTC. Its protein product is CASSRLEDNYNEQFF.

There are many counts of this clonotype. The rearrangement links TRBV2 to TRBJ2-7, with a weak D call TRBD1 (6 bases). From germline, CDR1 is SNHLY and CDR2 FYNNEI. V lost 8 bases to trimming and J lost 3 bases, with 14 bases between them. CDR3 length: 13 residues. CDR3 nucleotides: TGTGCCAGCGGTACCACAGGGTTCTACGAGCAGTACTTC. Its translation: CASGTTGFYEQYF. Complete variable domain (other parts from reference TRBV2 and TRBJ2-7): EPEVTQTPSHQVTQMGQEVILRCVPISNHLYFYWYRQILGQKVEFLVSFYNNEISEKSEIFDDQFSVERPDGSNFTLKIRSTKLEDSAMYFCASGTTGFYEQYFGPGTRLTVT.

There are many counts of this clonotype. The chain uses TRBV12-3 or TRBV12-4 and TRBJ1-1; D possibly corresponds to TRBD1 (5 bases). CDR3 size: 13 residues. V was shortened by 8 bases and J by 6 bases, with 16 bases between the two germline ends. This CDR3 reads CASCSGYLAEAFF. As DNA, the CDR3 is TGTGCCAGCTGTTCAGGGTATCTCGCTGAAGCTTTCTTT.

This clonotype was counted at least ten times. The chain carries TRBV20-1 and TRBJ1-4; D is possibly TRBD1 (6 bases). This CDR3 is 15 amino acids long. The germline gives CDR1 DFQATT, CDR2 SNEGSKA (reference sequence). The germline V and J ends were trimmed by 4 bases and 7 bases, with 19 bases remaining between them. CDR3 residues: CSAKLEWGAGEKLFF. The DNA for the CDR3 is TGCAGTGCTAAGCTAGAATGGGGGGCGGGTGAAAAACTGTTTTTT.

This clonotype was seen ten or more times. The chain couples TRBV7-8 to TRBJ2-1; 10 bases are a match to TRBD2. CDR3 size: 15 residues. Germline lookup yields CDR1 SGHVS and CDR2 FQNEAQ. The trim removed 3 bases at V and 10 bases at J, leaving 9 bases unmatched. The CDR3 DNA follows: TGTGCCAGCAGCTTCGGGGGGCCAGCGGGAGGGGAGCAGTTCTTC. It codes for CASSFGGPAGGEQFF.

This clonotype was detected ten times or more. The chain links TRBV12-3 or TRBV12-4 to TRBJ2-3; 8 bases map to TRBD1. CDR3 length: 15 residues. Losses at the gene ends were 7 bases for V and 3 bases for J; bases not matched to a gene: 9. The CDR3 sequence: CASNLRGLGTDTQYF. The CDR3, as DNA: TGTGCCAGCAACCTCAGGGGGCTGGGAACAGATACGCAGTATTTT.

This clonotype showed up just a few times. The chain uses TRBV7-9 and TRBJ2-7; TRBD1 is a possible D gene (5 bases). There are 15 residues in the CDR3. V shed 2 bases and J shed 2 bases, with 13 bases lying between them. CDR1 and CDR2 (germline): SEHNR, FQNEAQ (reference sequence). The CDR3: CASSLRQGFTYEQYF. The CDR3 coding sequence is TGTGCCAGCAGCTTAAGGCAGGGTTTTACCTACGAGCAGTACTTC.

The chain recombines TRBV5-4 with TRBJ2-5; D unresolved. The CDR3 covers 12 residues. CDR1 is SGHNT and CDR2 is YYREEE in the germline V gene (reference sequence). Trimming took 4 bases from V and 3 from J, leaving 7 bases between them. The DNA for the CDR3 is TGTGCCAGCAGCCGGACGGAAGAGACCCAGTACTTC. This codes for CASSRTEETQYF.

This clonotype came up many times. CDR3 loop: CASSRSGVMNTEAFF. CDR3 in DNA: TGTGCCAGCAGCCGCTCGGGGGTCATGAACACTGAAGCTTTCTTT. This chain uses TRBV11-2 with TRBJ1-1; maybe TRBD1 (5 bases). The CDR3 is 15 amino acids. Between the trimmed V and J ends, which lost 5 bases and 0 bases, there was a span of 13 bases. Germline CDR1 is SGHAT and CDR2 is FQNNGV.

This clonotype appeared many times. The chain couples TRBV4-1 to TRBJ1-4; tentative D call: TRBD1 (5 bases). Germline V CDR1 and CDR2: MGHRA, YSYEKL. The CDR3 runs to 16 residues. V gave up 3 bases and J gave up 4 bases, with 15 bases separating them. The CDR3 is CASSHPGSLINEKLFF. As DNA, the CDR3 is TGCGCCAGCAGCCACCCAGGGTCTCTTATTAATGAAAAACTGTTTTTT.

This CDR3 reads CASSLTGSRRYTF. DNA for the CDR3: TGTGCCAGCAGTTTGACAGGGAGTCGTCGCTACACCTTC. The J gene is TRBJ1-2, the V gene TRBV27; 7 nucleotides align to TRBD1. J gave up 9 bases and V 3 bases, and 7 bases lay outside the gene matches. Germline CDR1 is MNHEY and CDR2 is SMNVEV (reference sequence). This CDR3 is 13 amino acids long.

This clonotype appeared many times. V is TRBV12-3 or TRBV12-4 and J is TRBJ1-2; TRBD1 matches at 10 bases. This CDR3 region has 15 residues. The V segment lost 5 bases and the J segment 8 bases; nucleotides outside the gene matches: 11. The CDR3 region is CASSLDGTGAFGYTF. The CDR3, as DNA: TGTGCCAGCAGTCTTGACGGGACAGGGGCCTTCGGCTACACCTTC.

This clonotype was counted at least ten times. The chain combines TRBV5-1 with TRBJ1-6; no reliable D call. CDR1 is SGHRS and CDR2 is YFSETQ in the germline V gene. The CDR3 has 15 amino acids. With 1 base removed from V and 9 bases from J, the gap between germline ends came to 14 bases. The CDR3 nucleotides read TGCGCCAGCAGCTTGATACGGGAACCAGGTTCACCCCTCCACTTT. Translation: CASSLIREPGSPLHF.

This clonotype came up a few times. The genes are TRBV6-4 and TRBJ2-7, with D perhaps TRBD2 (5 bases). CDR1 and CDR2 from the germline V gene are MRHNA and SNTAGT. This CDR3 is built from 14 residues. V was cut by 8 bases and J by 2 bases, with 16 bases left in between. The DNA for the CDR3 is TGTGCCAGCGCACGGCTAGCTGAACCCTACGAGCAGTACTTC. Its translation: CASARLAEPYEQYF.

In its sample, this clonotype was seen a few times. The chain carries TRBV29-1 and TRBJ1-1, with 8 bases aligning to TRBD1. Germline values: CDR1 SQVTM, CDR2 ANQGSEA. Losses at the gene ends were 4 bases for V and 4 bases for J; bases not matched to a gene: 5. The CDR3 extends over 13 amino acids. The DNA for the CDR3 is TGCAGCGTTGCCGGACAGGGAGGCACTGAAGCTTTCTTT. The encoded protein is CSVAGQGGTEAFF.